Listed below are T cell receptor beta chains from one sample, sequenced in a study of T cell responses to AZD1222 COVID-19 vaccine. Libraries were prepared by immunoSEQ multiplex PCR; TCRdb keeps only in-frame clonotypes and omits some of them. The sample lists some 49,000 clones, roughly 90% seen once, with 1.1% in the top ten. Sequencing used peripheral blood, obtained 28 days after the second AZD1222 dose. The receptors come from an adult who received the AZD1222 COVID-19 vaccine. CDR3s include the opening cysteine and the closing phenylalanine or tryptophan. D genes are given only for firm matches. Only part of the rows carry a size: once, few, many, or a class if the clone is expanded.

>TRBJ2-5|NA|TRBV27|NA
CARDCQETQYF
TGTGCCAGGGACTGTCAAGAGACCCAGTACTTC
>TRBJ2-7|NA|TRBV20-1|NA
CSAIEQYEQYF
TGCAGTGCAATTGAACAGTACGAGCAGTACTTC
>TRBJ1-6|NA|TRBV5-1|few
CASSLDVGALSSPLHF
TGCGCCAGCAGCTTGGATGTGGGGGCGCTTTCGTCACCCCTCCACTTT
>TRBJ2-7|NA|TRBV5-1|NA
CASSLAVNSYEQYF
TGCGCCAGCAGCTTGGCGGTCAACTCCTACGAGCAGTACTTC
>TRBJ2-2|NA|TRBV9|NA
CASGRGTGELFF
TGTGCCAGCGGACGAGGCACCGGGGAGCTGTTTTTT
>TRBJ2-1|TRBD2|TRBV5-8|NA
CSVAGGYNEQFF
TGTTCCGTAGCGGGAGGCTACAATGAGCAGTTCTTC
>TRBJ1-2|NA|TRBV19|NA
CASSFPGNYGYTF
TGTGCCAGTAGTTTCCCAGGGAACTATGGCTACACCTTC
>TRBJ2-3|NA|TRBV20-1|NA
CSASLTGTDTQYF
TGCAGTGCTAGTTTAACAGGAACAGATACGCAGTATTTT
>TRBJ2-3|NA|TRBV5-1|NA
CASSPLFGGGTDTQYF
TGCGCCAGCAGCCCCCTGTTTGGGGGAGGAACAGATACGCAGTATTTT
>TRBJ2-1|TRBD1|TRBV6-2/TRBV6-3|NA
CASSKPSGTGFYNEQFF
TGTGCCAGCAGTAAACCTTCCGGGACAGGTTTCTACAATGAGCAGTTCTTC
>TRBJ2-7|NA|TRBV13|NA
CASSHLAEHSYEQYF
TGTGCCAGCAGCCACTTAGCAGAACACTCCTACGAGCAGTACTTC
>TRBJ1-2|TRBD1|TRBV4-3|NA
CASSQRLGTDNYGYTF
TGCGCCAGCAGCCAAAGGCTGGGGACAGACAACTATGGCTACACCTTC
>TRBJ2-7|NA|TRBV3-1/TRBV3-2|NA
CASSQASGLGLLGYEQYF
TGTGCCAGCAGCCAAGCATCGGGTCTGGGGTTGTTGGGCTACGAGCAGTACTTC
>TRBJ1-1|NA|TRBV4-1|NA
CASSQDRAGEDDTEAFF
TGCGCCAGCAGCCAAGATAGGGCAGGGGAGGATGACACTGAAGCTTTCTTT
>TRBJ1-3|NA|TRBV5-1|NA
CASSLQAGNTIYF
TGCGCCAGCAGCTTGCAGGCGGGAAACACCATATATTTT
>TRBJ1-1|NA|TRBV7-9|NA
CASSLQGTSNTEAFF
TGTGCCAGCAGCCTCCAGGGGACATCGAACACTGAAGCTTTCTTT
>TRBJ2-2|NA|TRBV27|NA
CASSLSGESGELFF
TGTGCCAGCAGTTTATCCGGGGAAAGCGGGGAGCTGTTTTTT
>TRBJ1-2|TRBD1|TRBV28|NA
CASSSTRTGSVDYGYTF
TGTGCCAGCAGTTCGACGCGGACAGGGTCCGTTGACTATGGCTACACCTTC
>TRBJ2-3|TRBD2|TRBV5-1|NA
CASSLELAGKGTQYF
TGCGCCAGCAGCTTGGAGCTAGCGGGGAAGGGGACGCAGTATTTT
>TRBJ2-7|NA|TRBV10-1|NA
CASSESWGLEQYF
TGCGCCAGCAGTGAGTCATGGGGGCTCGAGCAGTACTTC
>TRBJ1-3|NA|TRBV7-2|NA
CASSAYTHSGNTIYF
TGTGCCAGCAGCGCCTACACTCACTCTGGAAACACCATATATTTT
>TRBJ1-1|NA|TRBV28|NA
CASSSGRWNTEAFF
TGTGCCAGCAGTTCAGGGAGGTGGAACACTGAAGCTTTCTTT
>TRBJ2-2|TRBD1|TRBV7-9|NA
CASSYYGTGLNTGELFF
TGTGCCAGCAGCTACTACGGGACAGGGCTTAACACCGGGGAGCTGTTTTTT
>TRBJ2-7|NA|TRBV20-1|NA
CSASFARGLNEQYF
TGCAGTGCTAGTTTTGCGCGCGGTCTGAACGAGCAGTACTTC
>TRBJ2-5|TRBD1|TRBV25-1|few
CASSESGTGQETQYF
TGTGCCAGCAGTGAATCCGGGACAGGGCAAGAGACCCAGTACTTC
>TRBJ1-3|TRBD1|TRBV2|NA
CASNMGTGPSSGNTIYF
TGTGCCAGCAACATGGGGACAGGGCCCAGCTCTGGAAACACCATATATTTT
>TRBJ2-3|NA|TRBV27|NA
CASSPDYYTDTQYF
TGTGCCAGCAGTCCGGACTACTACACAGATACGCAGTATTTT
>TRBJ2-3|TRBD2|TRBV28|NA
CASSPPSGRMADTQYF
TGTGCCAGCAGCCCTCCTAGCGGGAGGATGGCAGATACGCAGTATTTT
>TRBJ2-7|NA|TRBV7-2|NA
CASTPRGGAYEQYF
TGTGCCAGCACCCCCCGTGGGGGAGCCTACGAGCAGTACTTC
>TRBJ2-5|NA|TRBV2|NA
CASSPGVETQYF
TGTGCCAGCAGTCCAGGGGTAGAGACCCAGTACTTC
>TRBJ1-2|NA|TRBV28|few
CASSLLSGAGYGYTF
TGTGCCAGCAGTTTATTGTCAGGGGCGGGCTATGGCTACACCTTC
>TRBJ1-4|TRBD1|TRBV5-4|NA
CASSNRDRGEKLFF
TGTGCCAGCAGCAACCGGGACAGGGGGGAAAAACTGTTTTTT
>TRBJ1-2|NA|TRBV6-2/TRBV6-3|NA
CASSYFSGSYGYTF
TGTGCCAGCAGTTACTTTTCAGGGTCCTATGGCTACACCTTC
>TRBJ1-3|TRBD1|TRBV9|NA
CASSVAGTGAHTIYF
TGTGCCAGCAGCGTAGCTGGGACAGGGGCACACACCATATATTTT
>TRBJ1-1|TRBD1|TRBV30|NA
CAWSATGATEAFF
TGTGCCTGGAGCGCCACAGGGGCCACTGAAGCTTTCTTT
>TRBJ1-2|TRBD1|TRBV7-8|NA
CASSLGQGFYGYTF
TGTGCCAGCAGCTTGGGACAGGGGTTCTATGGCTACACCTTC
>TRBJ2-7|TRBD1|TRBV6-5|few
CASSYTSRGLYEQYF
TGTGCCAGCAGTTACACCTCCAGGGGGCTCTACGAGCAGTACTTC
>TRBJ1-6|NA|TRBV7-9|NA
CASSLASLRGSPLHF
TGTGCCAGCAGCTTAGCAAGCCTCCGGGGTTCACCCCTCCACTTT
>TRBJ1-1|NA|TRBV28|NA
CATIDPFAEAFF
TGTGCCACCATTGACCCCTTCGCTGAAGCTTTCTTT
>TRBJ2-7|NA|TRBV6-5|NA
CASSRGGPSSEQYF
TGTGCCAGCAGCCGCGGAGGGCCTTCCTCCGAGCAGTACTTC